A selection of T cell receptor beta chains follows, all from one sample in a study of shared clonotypes between healthy human individuals. Profiled with immunoSEQ multiplex PCR; TCRdb holds only in-frame clones, not every one. Among about 2.5 million clones listed, approximately 90% were seen once. Sequenced: naive CD4+ T cells from PBMCs. The receptors were gathered from a man aged 18 to 29 in good health. Some clones in this sample may be carry-over from other donors' samples. Both conserved end residues are part of each CDR3. A D gene is named only where the DNA matches it firmly. Clone size is given for some rows only: seen once, a few or many times, or a class if the clone is expanded.

NA TRBJ2-6 TRBV5-1 NA TGCGCCAGCAGCGCGCGGGCCCCTGGTACTGGGGCCAACGTCCTGACTTTC CASSARAPGTGANVLTF
TRBD2 TRBJ2-7 TRBV7-9 NA TGTGCCAGCAGCCCTGTAGCGGGACCCTACGAGCAGTACTTC CASSPVAGPYEQYF
TRBD1 TRBJ1-5 TRBV19 NA TGTGCCAGTAGGAGTTTCGACAGGGTTTATCAGCCCCAGCATTTT CASRSFDRVYQPQHF
NA TRBJ2-3 TRBV5-4 NA TGTGCCAGCCTGAGCCGTGAGGGGGCAGATACGCAGTATTTT CASLSREGADTQYF
TRBD1 TRBJ2-7 TRBV25-1 NA TGTGCCAGCAGCGACACCGGGACAGGGGCCTACGAGCAGTACTTC CASSDTGTGAYEQYF
NA TRBJ1-1 TRBV6-6 NA TGTGCCAGCAGCCAACAGGGTTCTGAAGCTTTCTTT CASSQQGSEAFF
TRBD2 TRBJ2-3 TRBV19 NA TGTGCCAGTAGTCCCCCCGGGACTAGCGGGAAGCAGTATTTT CASSPPGTSGKQYF
NA TRBJ1-5 TRBV2 NA TGTGCCAGCAGTTCAGGGGATCAGCCCCAGCATTTT CASSSGDQPQHF
NA TRBJ1-1 TRBV7-9 few TGTGCCAGCAGTTTAGGGAATGAGAACACTGAAGCTTTCTTT CASSLGNENTEAFF
TRBD2 TRBJ2-1 TRBV7-6 NA TGTGCCAGCAGGGCACTAGCGAATGAGCAGTTCTTC CASRALANEQFF
NA TRBJ2-7 TRBV5-1 once TGCGCCAGCAGCTGGACAACCGGGACGCAATACGAGCAGTACTTC CASSWTTGTQYEQYF
TRBD1 TRBJ2-1 TRBV14 once TGTGCCAGCAGCCATGACTTAACCGGGACAGGGAGGGAGCAGTTCTTC CASSHDLTGTGREQFF
TRBD1 TRBJ2-7 TRBV29-1 NA TGCAGCGTTGGACGGGGGACAGGGACGAGCTCCTACGAGCAGTACTTC CSVGRGTGTSSYEQYF
NA TRBJ2-3 TRBV9 NA TGTGCCAGCAGCGTAGTCGGGGAGGGCACAGATACGCAGTATTTT CASSVVGEGTDTQYF
NA TRBJ2-5 TRBV18 NA TGTGCCAGCTCATACGGGACCGGAGAGACCCAGTACTTC CASSYGTGETQYF
NA TRBJ2-3 TRBV14 NA TGTGCCAGCAGCCCCAGACAGAACAGGGATACGCAGTATTTT CASSPRQNRDTQYF
NA TRBJ2-5 TRBV7-2 NA TGTGCCAGCAGCTTATCATTCCAAGAGACCCAGTACTTC CASSLSFQETQYF